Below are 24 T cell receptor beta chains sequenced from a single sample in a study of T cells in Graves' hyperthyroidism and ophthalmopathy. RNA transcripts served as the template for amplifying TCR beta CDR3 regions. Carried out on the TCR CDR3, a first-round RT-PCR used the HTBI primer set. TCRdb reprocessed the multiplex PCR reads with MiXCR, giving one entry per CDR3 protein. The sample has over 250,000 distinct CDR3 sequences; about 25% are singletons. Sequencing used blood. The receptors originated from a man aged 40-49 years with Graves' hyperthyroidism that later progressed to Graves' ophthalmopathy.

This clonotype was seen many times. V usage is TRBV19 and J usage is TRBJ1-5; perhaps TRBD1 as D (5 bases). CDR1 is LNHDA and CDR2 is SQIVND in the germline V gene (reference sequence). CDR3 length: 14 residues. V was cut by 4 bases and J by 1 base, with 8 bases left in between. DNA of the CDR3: TGTGCCAGTAGTAGCGGGGGGAGCAATCAGCCCCAGCATTTT. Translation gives CASSSGGSNQPQHF.

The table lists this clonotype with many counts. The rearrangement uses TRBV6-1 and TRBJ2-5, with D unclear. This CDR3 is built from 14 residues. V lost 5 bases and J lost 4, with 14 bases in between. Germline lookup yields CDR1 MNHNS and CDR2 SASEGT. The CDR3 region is CASSRDLVGETQYF. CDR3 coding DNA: TGTGCCAGCAGTAGGGATTTGGTTGGAGAGACCCAGTACTTC.

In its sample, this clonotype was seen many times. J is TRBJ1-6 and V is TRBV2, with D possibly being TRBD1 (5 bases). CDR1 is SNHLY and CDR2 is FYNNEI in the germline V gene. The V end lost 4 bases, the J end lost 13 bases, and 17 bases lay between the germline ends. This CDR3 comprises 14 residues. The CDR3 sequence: CASSGTRQGAPLHF. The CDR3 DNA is TGTGCCAGCAGTGGAACAAGGCAGGGTGCCCCCCTCCACTTT.

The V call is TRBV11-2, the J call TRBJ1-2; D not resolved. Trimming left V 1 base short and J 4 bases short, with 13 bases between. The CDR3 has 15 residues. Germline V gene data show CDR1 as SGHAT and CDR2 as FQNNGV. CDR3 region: CASSLGVDSGYGYTF. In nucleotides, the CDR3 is TGTGCCAGCAGCTTAGGGGTAGATTCTGGCTATGGCTACACCTTC.

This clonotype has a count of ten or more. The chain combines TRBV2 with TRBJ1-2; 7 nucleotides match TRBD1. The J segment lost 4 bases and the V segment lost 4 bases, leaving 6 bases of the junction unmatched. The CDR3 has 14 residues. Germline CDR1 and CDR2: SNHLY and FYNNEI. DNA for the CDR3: TGTGCCAGCAGTGTACGCCGGACAGGCTATGGCTACACCTTC. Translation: CASSVRRTGYGYTF.

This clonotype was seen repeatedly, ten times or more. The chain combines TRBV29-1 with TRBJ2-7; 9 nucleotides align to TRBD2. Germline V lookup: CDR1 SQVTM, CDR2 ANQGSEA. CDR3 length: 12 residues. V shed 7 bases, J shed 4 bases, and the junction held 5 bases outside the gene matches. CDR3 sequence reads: CSAAGGPYEQYF. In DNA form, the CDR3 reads TGCAGCGCGGCGGGGGGGCCTTACGAGCAGTACTTC.

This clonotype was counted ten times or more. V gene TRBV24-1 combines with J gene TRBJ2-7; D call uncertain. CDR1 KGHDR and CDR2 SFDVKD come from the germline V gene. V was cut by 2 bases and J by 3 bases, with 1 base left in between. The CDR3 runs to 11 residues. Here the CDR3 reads CATSDYYEQYF. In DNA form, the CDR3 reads TGTGCCACCAGTGATTACTACGAGCAGTACTTC.

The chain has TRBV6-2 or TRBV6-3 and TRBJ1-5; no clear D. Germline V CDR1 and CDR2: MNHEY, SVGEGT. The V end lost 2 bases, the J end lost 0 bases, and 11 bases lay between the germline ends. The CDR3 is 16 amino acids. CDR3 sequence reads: CASSYASSYSNQPQHF. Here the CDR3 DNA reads TGTGCCAGCAGTTACGCCAGTTCATATAGCAATCAGCCCCAGCATTTT.

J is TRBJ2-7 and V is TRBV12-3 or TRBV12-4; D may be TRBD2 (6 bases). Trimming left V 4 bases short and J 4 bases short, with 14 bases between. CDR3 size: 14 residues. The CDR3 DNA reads TGTGCCAGCAGTTCGACGCTTGCGGGGTACGAGCAGTACTTC. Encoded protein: CASSSTLAGYEQYF.

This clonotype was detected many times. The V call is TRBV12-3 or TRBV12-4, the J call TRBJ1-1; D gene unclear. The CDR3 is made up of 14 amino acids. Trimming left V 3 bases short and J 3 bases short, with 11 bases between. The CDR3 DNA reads TGTGCCAGCAGTTTCTGGGGTAAGGACACTGAAGCTTTCTTT. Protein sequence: CASSFWGKDTEAFF.

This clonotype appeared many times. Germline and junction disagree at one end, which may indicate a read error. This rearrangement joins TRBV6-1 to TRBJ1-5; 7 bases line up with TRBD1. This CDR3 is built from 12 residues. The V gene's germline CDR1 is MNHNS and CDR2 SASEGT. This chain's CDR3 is CASSTGQISSYF. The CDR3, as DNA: TGTGCCAGCAGTACGGGACAGATTTCCAGCTATTTT.

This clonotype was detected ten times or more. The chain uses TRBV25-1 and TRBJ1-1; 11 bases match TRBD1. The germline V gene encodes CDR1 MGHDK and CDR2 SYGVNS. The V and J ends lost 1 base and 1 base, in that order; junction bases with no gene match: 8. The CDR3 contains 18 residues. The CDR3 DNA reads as TGTGCCAGCAGTGAATTAGGGACAGGGGGTTTGGCGAACACTGAAGCTTTCTTT. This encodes CASSELGTGGLANTEAFF.

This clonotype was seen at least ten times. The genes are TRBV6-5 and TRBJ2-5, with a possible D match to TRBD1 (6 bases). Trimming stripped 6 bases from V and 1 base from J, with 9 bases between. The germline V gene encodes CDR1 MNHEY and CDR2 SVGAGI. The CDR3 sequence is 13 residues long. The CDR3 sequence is CASSTGFQETQYF. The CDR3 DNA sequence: TGTGCCAGCAGCACAGGGTTCCAAGAGACCCAGTACTTC.

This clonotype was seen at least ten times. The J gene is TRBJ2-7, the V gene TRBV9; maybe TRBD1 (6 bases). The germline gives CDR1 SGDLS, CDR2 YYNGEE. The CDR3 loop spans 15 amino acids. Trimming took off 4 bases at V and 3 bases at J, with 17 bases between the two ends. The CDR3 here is CASSIRTVSFYEQYF. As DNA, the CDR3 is TGTGCCAGCAGCATCCGGACAGTTAGCTTCTACGAGCAGTACTTC.

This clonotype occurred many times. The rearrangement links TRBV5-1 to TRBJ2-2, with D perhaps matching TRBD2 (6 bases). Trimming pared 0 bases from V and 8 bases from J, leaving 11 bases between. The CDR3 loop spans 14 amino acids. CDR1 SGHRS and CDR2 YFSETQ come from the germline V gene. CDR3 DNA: TGCGCCAGCAGCTTGGGGGCGGGATGGGGGGAGCTGTTTTTT. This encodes CASSLGAGWGELFF. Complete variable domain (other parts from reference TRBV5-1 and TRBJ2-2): KAGVTQTPRYLIKTRGQQVTLSCSPISGHRSVSWYQQTPGQGLQFLFEYFSETQRNKGNFPGRFSGRQFSNSRSEMNVSTLELGDSALYLCASSLGAGWGELFFGEGSRLTVL.

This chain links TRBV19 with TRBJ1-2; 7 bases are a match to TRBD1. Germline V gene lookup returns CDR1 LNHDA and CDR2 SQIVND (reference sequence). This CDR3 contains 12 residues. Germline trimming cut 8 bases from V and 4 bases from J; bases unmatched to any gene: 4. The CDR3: CASGTGVYGYTF. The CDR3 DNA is TGTGCCAGTGGTACAGGGGTCTATGGCTACACCTTC. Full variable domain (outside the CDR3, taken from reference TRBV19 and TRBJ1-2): DGGITQSPKYLFRKEGQNVTLSCEQNLNHDAMYWYRQDPGQGLRLIYYSQIVNDFQKGDIAEGYSVSREKKESFPLTVTSAQKNPTAFYLCASGTGVYGYTFGSGTRLTVV.

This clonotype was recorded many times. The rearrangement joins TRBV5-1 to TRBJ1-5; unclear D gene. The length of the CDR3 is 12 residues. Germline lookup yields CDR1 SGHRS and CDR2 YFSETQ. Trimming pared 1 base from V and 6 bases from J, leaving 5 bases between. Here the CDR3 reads CASSLNGQPQHF. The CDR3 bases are TGCGCCAGCAGCTTGAACGGTCAGCCCCAGCATTTT.

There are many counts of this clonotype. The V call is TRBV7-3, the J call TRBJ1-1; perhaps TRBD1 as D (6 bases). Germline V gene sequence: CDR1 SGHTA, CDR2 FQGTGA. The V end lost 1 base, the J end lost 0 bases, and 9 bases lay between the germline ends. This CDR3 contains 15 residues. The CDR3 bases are TGTGCCAGCAGCTTAAACAGGGAACTGAACACTGAAGCTTTCTTT. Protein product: CASSLNRELNTEAFF. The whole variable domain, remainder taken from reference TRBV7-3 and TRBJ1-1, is GAGVSQTPSNKVTEKGKYVELRCDPISGHTALYWYRQSLGQGPEFLIYFQGTGAADDSGLPNDRFFAVRPEGSVSTLKIQRTERGDSAVYLCASSLNRELNTEAFFGQGTRLTVV.

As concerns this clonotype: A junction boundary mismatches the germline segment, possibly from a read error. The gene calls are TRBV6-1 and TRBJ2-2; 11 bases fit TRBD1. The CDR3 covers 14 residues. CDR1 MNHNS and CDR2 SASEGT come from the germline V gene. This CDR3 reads CASPDRGHTRELFF. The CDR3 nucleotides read TGTGCCAGCCCGGACAGGGGGCACACCAGGGAGCTGTTTTTT.

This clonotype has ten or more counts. The CDR3 DNA reads as TGTGCCACCGACCCCGGGACCTCCTACGAGCAGTACTTC. Translation gives CATDPGTSYEQYF. The V and J genes are TRBV27 and TRBJ2-7; perhaps D is TRBD1 or TRBD2 (5 bases each). Deletions cut 10 bases from V and 0 bases from J, with 13 bases between. This CDR3 contains 13 residues. Germline assignment: CDR1 MNHEY and CDR2 SMNVEV (reference sequence).

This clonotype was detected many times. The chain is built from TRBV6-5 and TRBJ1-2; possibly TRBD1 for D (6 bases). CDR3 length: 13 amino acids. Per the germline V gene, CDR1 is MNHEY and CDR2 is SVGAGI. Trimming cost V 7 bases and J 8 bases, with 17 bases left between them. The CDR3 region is CASTKGGVSGYTF. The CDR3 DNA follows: TGTGCCAGCACCAAGGGGGGGGTCTCCGGCTACACCTTC.

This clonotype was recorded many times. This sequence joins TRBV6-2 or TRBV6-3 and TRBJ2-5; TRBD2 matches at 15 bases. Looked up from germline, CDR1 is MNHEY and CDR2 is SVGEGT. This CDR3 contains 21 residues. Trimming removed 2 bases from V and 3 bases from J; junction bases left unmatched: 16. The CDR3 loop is CASSYPGLAGGGVRGEETQYF. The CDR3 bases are TGTGCCAGCAGTTACCCGGGACTAGCGGGAGGCGGAGTCAGAGGGGAAGAGACCCAGTACTTC.

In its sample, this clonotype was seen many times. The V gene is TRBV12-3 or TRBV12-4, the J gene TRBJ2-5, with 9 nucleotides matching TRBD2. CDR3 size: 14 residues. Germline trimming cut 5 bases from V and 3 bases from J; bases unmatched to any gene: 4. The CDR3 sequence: CASSQVAGEETQYF. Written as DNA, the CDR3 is TGTGCCAGCAGTCAGGTAGCGGGGGAAGAGACCCAGTACTTC.

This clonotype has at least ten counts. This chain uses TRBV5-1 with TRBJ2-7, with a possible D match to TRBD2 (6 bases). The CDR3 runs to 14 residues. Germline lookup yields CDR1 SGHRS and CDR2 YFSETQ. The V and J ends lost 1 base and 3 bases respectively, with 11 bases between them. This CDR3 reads CASSLTGGVYEQYF. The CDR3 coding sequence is TGCGCCAGCAGCTTGACCGGGGGTGTCTACGAGCAGTACTTC.